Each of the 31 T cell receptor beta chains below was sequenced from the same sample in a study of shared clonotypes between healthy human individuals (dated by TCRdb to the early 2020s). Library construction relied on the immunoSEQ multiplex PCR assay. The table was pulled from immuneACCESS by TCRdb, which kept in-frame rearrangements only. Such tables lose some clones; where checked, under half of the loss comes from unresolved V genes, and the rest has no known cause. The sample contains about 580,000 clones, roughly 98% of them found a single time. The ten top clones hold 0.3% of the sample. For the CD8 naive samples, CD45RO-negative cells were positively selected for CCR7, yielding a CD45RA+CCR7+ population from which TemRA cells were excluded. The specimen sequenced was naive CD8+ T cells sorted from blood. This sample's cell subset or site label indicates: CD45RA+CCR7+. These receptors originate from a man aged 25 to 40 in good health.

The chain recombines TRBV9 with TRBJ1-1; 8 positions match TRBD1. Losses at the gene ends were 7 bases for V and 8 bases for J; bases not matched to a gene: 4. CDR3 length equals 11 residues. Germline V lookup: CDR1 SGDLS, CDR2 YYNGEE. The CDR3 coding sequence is TGTGCCAGCGGGAGACAGGGGGAAGCTTTCTTT. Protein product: CASGRQGEAFF.

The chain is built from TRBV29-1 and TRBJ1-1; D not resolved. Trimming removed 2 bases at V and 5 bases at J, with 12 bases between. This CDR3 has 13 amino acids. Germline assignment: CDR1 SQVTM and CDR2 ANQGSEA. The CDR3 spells CSVEPGLGTEAFF. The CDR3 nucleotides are TGCAGCGTTGAACCAGGTTTGGGGACTGAAGCTTTCTTT.

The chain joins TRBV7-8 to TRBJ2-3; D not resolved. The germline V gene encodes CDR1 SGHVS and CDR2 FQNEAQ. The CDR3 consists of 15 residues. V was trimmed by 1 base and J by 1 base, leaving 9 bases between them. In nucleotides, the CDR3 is TGTGCCAGCAGCTTAGTGATCGGAGGCACAGATACGCAGTATTTT. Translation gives CASSLVIGGTDTQYF.

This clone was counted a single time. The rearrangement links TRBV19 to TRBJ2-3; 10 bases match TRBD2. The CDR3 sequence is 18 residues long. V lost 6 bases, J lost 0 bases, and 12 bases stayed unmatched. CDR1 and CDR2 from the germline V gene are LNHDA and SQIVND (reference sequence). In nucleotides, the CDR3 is TGTGCCAGTAGCGAAAATTTCGGACTAGCGGAAAGCACAGATACGCAGTATTTT. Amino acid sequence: CASSENFGLAESTDTQYF.

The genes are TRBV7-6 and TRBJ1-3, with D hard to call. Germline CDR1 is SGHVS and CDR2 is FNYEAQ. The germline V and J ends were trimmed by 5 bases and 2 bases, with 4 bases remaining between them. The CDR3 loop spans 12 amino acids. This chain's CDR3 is CASSRTGNTIYF. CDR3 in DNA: TGTGCCAGCAGCCGGACTGGAAACACCATATATTTT.

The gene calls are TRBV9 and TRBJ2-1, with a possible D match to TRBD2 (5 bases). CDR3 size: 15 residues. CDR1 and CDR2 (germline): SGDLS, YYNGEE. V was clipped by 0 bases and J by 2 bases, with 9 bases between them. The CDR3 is CASSVASGTYNEQFF. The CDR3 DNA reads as TGTGCCAGCAGCGTAGCCAGCGGAACCTACAATGAGCAGTTCTTC.

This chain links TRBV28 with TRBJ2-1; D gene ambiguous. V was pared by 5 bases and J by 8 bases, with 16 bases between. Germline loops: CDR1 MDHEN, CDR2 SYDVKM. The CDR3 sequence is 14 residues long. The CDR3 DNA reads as TGTGCCAGCAGTGTAGTAAATTTTTTTGATGAGCAGTTCTTC. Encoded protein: CASSVVNFFDEQFF.

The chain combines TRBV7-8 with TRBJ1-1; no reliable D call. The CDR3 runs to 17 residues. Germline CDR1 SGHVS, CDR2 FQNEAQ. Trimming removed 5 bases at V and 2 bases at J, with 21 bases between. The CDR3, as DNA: TGTGCCAGCAGCCAAACCCGGTTGGTCGCCCTCAACACTGAAGCTTTCTTT. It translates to CASSQTRLVALNTEAFF. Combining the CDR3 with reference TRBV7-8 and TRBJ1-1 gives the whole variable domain GAGVSQSPRYKVAKRGQDVALRCDPISGHVSLFWYQQALGQGPEFLTYFQNEAQLDKSGLPSDRFFAERPEGSVSTLKIQRTQQEDSAVYLCASSQTRLVALNTEAFFGQGTRLTVV.

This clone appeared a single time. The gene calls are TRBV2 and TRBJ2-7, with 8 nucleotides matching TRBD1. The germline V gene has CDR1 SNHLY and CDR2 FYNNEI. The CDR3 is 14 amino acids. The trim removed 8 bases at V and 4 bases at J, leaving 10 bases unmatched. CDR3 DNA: TGTGCCAGCTGGGAAGGGACAGGCATGTACGAGCAGTACTTC. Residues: CASWEGTGMYEQYF.

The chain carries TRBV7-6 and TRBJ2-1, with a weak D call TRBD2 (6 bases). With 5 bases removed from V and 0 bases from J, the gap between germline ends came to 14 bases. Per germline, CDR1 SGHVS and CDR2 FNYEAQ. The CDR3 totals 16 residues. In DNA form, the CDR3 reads TGTGCCAGCAGCCTCCCGGCGGGGAGCTCCTACAATGAGCAGTTCTTC. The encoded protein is CASSLPAGSSYNEQFF.

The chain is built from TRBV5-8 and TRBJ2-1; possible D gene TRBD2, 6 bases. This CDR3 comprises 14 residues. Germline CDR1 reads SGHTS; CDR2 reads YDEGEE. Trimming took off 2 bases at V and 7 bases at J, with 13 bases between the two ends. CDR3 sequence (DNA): TGTGCCAGCAGCTTCGGGGAGGATAGTAATGAGCAGTTCTTC. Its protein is CASSFGEDSNEQFF.

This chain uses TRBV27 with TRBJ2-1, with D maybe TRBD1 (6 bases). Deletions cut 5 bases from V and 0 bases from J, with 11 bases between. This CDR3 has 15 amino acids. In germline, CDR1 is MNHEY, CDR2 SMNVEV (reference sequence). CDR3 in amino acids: CASSTGQSSYNEQFF. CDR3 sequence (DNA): TGTGCCAGCAGTACTGGACAGAGCTCCTACAATGAGCAGTTCTTC.

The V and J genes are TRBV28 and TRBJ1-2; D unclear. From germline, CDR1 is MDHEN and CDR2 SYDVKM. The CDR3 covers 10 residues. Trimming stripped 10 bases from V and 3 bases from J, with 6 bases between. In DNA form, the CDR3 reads TGTGCCACCTGGGACTATGGCTACACCTTC. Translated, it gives CATWDYGYTF.

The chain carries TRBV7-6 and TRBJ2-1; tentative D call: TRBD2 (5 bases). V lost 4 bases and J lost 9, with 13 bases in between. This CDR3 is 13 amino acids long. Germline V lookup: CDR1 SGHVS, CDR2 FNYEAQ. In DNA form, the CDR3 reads TGTGCCAGCAGCTATATTGAGCGGCGTGAGCAGTTCTTC. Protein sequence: CASSYIERREQFF.

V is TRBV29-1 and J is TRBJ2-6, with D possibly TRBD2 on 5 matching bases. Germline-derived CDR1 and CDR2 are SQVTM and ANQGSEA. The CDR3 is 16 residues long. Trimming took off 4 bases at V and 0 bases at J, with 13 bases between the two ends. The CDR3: CSVVVHGSSGANVLTF. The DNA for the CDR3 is TGCAGCGTTGTGGTCCATGGGAGCTCTGGGGCCAACGTCCTGACTTTC.

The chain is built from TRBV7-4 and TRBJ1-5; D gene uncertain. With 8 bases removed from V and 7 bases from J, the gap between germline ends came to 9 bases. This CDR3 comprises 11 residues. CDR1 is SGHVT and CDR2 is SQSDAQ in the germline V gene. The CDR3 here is CASCLRQPQHF. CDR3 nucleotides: TGTGCCAGCTGCCTACGGCAGCCCCAGCATTTT. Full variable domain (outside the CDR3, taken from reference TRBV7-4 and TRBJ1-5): GAGVSQSPRYKVAKRGRDVALRCDSISGHVTLYWYRQTLGQGSEVLTYSQSDAQRDKSGRPSGRFSAERPERSVSTLKIQRTEQGDSAVYLCASCLRQPQHFGDGTRLSIL.

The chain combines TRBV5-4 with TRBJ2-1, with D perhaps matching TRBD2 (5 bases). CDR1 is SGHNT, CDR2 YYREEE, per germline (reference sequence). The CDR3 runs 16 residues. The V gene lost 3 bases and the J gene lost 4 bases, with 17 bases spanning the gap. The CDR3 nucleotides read TGTGCCAGCAGCTGGTTGGGAGAGGCGTCGTACAATGAGCAGTTCTTC. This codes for CASSWLGEASYNEQFF. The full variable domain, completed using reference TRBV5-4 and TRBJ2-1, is ETGVTQSPTHLIKTRGQQVTLRCSSQSGHNTVSWYQQALGQGPQFIFQYYREEENGRGNFPPRFSGLQFPNYSSELNVNALELDDSALYLCASSWLGEASYNEQFFGPGTRLTVL.

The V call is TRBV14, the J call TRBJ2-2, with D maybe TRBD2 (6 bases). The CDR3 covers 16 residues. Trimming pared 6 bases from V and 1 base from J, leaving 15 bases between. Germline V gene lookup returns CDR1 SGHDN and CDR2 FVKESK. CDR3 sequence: CASSHFSGLNTGELFF. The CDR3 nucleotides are TGTGCCAGCAGTCATTTTAGCGGATTGAACACCGGGGAGCTGTTTTTT.

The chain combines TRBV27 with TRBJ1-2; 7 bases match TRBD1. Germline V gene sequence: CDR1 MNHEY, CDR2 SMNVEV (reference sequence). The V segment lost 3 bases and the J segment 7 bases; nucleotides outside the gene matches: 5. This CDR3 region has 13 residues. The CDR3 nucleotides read TGTGCCAGCAGTTTGTCAGGGACAGCTGGCTACACCTTC. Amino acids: CASSLSGTAGYTF.

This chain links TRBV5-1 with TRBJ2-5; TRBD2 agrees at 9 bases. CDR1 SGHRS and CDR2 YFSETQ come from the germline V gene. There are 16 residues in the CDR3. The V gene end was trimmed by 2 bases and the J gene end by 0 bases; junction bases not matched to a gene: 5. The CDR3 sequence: CASSLPTSGDQETQYF. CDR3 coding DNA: TGCGCCAGCAGCTTACCGACTAGCGGAGACCAAGAGACCCAGTACTTC.

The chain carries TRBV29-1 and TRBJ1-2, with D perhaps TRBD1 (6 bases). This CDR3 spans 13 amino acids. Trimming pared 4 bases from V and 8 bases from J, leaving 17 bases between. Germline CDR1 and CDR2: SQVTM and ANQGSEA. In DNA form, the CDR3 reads TGCAGCGTTGTCAGCGGGACAAGGAGGGGCTACACCTTC. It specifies CSVVSGTRRGYTF. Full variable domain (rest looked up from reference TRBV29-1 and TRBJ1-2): SAVISQKPSRDICQRGTSLTIQCQVDSQVTMMFWYRQQPGQSLTLIATANQGSEATYESGFVIDKFPISRPNLTFSTLTVSNMSPEDSSIYLCSVVSGTRRGYTFGSGTRLTVV.

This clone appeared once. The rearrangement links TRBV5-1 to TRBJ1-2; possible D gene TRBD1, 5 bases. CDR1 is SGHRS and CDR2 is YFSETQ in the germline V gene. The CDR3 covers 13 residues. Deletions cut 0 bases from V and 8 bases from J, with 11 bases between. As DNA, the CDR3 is TGCGCCAGCAGCTTGGACGGAGGGGAGGGCTACACCTTC. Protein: CASSLDGGEGYTF.

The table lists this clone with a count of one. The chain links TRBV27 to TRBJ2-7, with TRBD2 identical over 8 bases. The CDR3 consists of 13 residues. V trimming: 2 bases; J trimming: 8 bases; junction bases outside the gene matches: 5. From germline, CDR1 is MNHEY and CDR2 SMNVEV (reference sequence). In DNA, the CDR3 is TGTGCCAGCAGTTTAGGTGCTAGCGGGCAGCAGTACTTC. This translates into CASSLGASGQQYF.

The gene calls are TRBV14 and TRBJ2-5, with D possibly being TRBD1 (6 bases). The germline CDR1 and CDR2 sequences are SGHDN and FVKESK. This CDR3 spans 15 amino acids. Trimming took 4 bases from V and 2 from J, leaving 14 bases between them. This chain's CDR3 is CASSLLRTEQETQYF. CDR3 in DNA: TGTGCCAGCAGCCTCCTTAGGACAGAACAAGAGACCCAGTACTTC.

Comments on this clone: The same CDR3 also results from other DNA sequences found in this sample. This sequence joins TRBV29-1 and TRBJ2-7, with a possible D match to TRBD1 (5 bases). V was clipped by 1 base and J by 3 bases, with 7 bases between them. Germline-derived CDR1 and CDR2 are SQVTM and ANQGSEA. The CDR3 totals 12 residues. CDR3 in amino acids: CSVEGQNYEQYF. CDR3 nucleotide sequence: TGCAGCGTTGAAGGACAGAACTACGAGCAGTACTTC.

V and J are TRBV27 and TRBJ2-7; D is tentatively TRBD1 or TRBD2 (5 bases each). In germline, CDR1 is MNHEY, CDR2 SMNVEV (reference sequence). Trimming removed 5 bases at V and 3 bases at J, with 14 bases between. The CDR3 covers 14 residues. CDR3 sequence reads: CASSLGTNLYEQYF. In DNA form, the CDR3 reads TGTGCCAGCAGTCTAGGGACGAATCTCTACGAGCAGTACTTC.

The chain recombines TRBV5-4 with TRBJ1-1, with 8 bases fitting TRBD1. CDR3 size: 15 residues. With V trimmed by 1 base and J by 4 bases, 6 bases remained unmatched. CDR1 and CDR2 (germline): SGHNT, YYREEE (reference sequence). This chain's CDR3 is CASSLSGQGGTEAFF. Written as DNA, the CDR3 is TGTGCCAGCAGCTTGTCAGGACAGGGAGGCACTGAAGCTTTCTTT.

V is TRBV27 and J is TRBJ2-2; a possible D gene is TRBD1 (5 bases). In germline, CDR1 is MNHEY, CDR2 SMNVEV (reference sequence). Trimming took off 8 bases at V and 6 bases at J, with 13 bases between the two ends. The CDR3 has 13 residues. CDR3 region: CASGYRGAGELFF. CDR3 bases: TGTGCCAGCGGGTATAGGGGCGCCGGGGAGCTGTTTTTT.

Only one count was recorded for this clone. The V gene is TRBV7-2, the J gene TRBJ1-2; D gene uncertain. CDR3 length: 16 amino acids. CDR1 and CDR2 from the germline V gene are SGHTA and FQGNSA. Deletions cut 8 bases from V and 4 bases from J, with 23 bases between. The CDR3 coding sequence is TGTGCCAGCGGCAATACGCCAGTCTCTACTTCCTATGGCTACACCTTC. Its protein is CASGNTPVSTSYGYTF.

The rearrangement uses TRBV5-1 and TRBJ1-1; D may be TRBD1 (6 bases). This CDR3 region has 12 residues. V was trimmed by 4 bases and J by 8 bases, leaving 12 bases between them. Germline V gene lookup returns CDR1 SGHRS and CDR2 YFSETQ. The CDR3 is CASSHGQKEAFF. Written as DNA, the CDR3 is TGCGCCAGCAGCCACGGACAGAAGGAAGCTTTCTTT. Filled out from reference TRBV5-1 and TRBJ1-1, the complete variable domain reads KAGVTQTPRYLIKTRGQQVTLSCSPISGHRSVSWYQQTPGQGLQFLFEYFSETQRNKGNFPGRFSGRQFSNSRSEMNVSTLELGDSALYLCASSHGQKEAFFGQGTRLTVV.

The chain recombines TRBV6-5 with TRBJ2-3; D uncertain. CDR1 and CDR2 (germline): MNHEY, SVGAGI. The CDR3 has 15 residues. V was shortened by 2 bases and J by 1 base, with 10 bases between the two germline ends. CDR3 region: CASSYSNGRTDTQYF. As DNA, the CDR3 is TGTGCCAGCAGTTACAGTAACGGGCGCACAGATACGCAGTATTTT.